The subject of this entry is one TCR beta chain. Its antigen is not known. Germline V gives CDR1 SEHNR, CDR2 FQNEAQ (reference sequence). V shed 3 bases, J shed 7 bases, and the junction held 8 bases outside the gene matches. The CDR3 runs to 16 residues. This record comes from a study of shared clonotypes between healthy human individuals. Findings and caveats of the study: The genetic and exposure-history diversity represented was limited by few donors.

When replicate PCRs were run on sorted subsets, they used around 200 ng DNA, about 30,000 T cell genomes. Data came from immunoSEQ multiplex PCR; TCRdb stores just in-frame clones and leaves some out. The table shows around 600,000 clones, with about 97% occurring only once. J is TRBJ2-1 and V is TRBV7-9; the match to TRBD2 covers 11 bases. The sample comprised naive CD4+ T cells sorted from blood. Subset indicated: CD45RA+ positively selected. The TCR comes from a woman aged 25 to 39 in good health. The CDR3 loop reads CASSFSGRGPVNEQFF. As DNA, the CDR3 is TGTGCCAGCAGCTTTAGCGGGAGGGGACCCGTTAATGAGCAGTTCTTC.